This TCR beta chain was sequenced during a study of tumor and adjacent non-tumor tissue in lung cancer. Study-level findings and limits: Significantly higher TCR diversity was found in tumor than normal lung. Higher tumor TCR diversity was associated with shorter survival. Top 100 clones took a larger repertoire share in normal lung.

TCRbeta libraries were built with three rounds of nested PCR, modified from ARM-PCR. TCRdb called the multiplex PCR reads again in MiXCR, with one record for every CDR3 protein. The table includes 70,000 to 90,000 distinct CDR3 sequences, 60% to 85% detected once. The template was RNA from unsorted bulk tissue. Newly diagnosed lung cancer patients had thoracic surgery in China, August–late 2014, without prior chemotherapy. The CDR3 extends over 16 amino acids. Comments on this clonotype: Its antigen is currently unknown. One junction end disagrees with the germline gene, perhaps due to a read error.

Sequencing was done on a sample of lung tumor tissue. This rearrangement joins TRBV12-3 or TRBV12-4 to TRBJ2-1; D is possibly TRBD2 (6 bases). This sequence originates from a woman in her forties or fifties with non-small cell lung cancer. CDR3 sequence (DNA): TGTGCCAGCAGTAATGGCCTCCCGGGACTGTACAATGAGCACTTCTTC. Residues: CASSNGLPGLYNEHFF.